Each of the 19 T cell receptor beta chains below was sequenced from the same sample in a study of regulatory T cells in long-lasting Graves disease. Assembly of TCR beta libraries relied on iRepertoire HTBI primers together with Arm-PCR of CDR3 regions. TCRdb redid the calling of the multiplex PCR reads with MiXCR, one entry per CDR3 protein. The sample has 400,000 to 500,000 distinct CDR3 sequences; around 20% are singletons. Described time point: persistent/refractory GD, antithyroid drugs over 5 years with positive TRAb. Extracted RNA from PBMCs served as the source of the TCR library. This sample comprised peripheral blood mononuclear cells (PBMCs), obtained when the disease was refractory, from a patient treated with antithyroid drugs. Every receptor here comes from a female donor with Graves disease.

This clonotype was recorded many times. This chain joins TRBV2 and TRBJ2-5, with 10 bases matching TRBD1. Looked up from germline, CDR1 is SNHLY and CDR2 is FYNNEI. V gave up 4 bases and J gave up 5 bases; unmatched junction bases: 4. The length of the CDR3 is 14 residues. The CDR3 protein is CASSGTGGRETQYF. DNA for the CDR3: TGTGCCAGCAGTGGGACAGGGGGGCGGGAGACCCAGTACTTC.

This clonotype was found once. CDR3 in DNA: TGTGCCAGCAGTTCGCAGGGGGCAGGGGGCACAGATACGCAGTATTTT. Protein product: CASSSQGAGGTDTQYF. V usage is TRBV28 and J usage is TRBJ2-3; 8 nucleotides match TRBD1. The germline V gene encodes CDR1 MDHEN and CDR2 SYDVKM. Trimming removed 4 bases from V and 1 base from J; junction bases left unmatched: 7. The CDR3 loop spans 16 amino acids.

This clonotype was seen many times. This chain links TRBV10-3 with TRBJ2-7, with TRBD2 matching over 7 bases. This CDR3 is 16 amino acids long. Germline assignment: CDR1 ENHRY and CDR2 SYGVKD. V shed 7 bases and J 9 bases; nucleotides not matched to a gene: 21. The CDR3 reads CAINPAGDTSGVAQYF. CDR3 DNA sequence: TGTGCCATCAACCCCGCTGGCGATACGAGCGGGGTGGCGCAGTACTTC.

The chain is built from TRBV5-1 and TRBJ2-3; D remains unclear. Germline V gene lookup returns CDR1 SGHRS and CDR2 YFSETQ. The CDR3 length is 14 residues. V lost 5 bases to trimming and J lost 1 base, with 11 bases between them. The CDR3 here is CASRRSGGTDTQYF. CDR3 sequence (DNA): TGCGCCAGCAGAAGGAGTGGAGGCACAGATACGCAGTATTTT.

This clonotype was recorded at least ten times. The chain combines TRBV6-1 with TRBJ1-3, with 7 bases fitting TRBD1. This CDR3 contains 14 residues. Germline lookup yields CDR1 MNHNS and CDR2 SASEGT. J gave up 2 bases and V 8 bases, and 6 bases lay outside the gene matches. The DNA of the CDR3 is TGTGCCAGCGGGTGGACAGGAACTGGAAACACCATATATTTT. Translating it yields CASGWTGTGNTIYF.

This clonotype was found many times. The CDR3 DNA reads TGTGCCAGCAGTTCCACAGGGGGCGGTACTAATGAAAAACTGTTTTTT. This translates into CASSSTGGGTNEKLFF. This sequence joins TRBV28 and TRBJ1-4; 9 positions match TRBD1. Unmatched junction bases numbered 5, after V lost 4 bases and J lost 2 bases. Germline V gene data show CDR1 as MDHEN and CDR2 as SYDVKM. The CDR3 is 16 amino acids.

The J gene is TRBJ2-1, the V gene TRBV15; D gene ambiguous. The CDR3 runs to 13 residues. CDR1 and CDR2 (germline): LNHNV, YYDKDF (reference sequence). V was clipped by 5 bases and J by 5 bases, with 10 bases between them. The CDR3 here is CATSPGIDNEQFF. Here the CDR3 DNA reads TGTGCCACCAGCCCGGGTATCGACAATGAGCAGTTCTTC. Complete variable domain (other parts from reference TRBV15 and TRBJ2-1): DAMVIQNPRYQVTQFGKPVTLSCSQTLNHNVMYWYQQKSSQAPKLLFHYYDKDFNNEADTPDNFQSRRPNTSFCFLDIRSPGLGDTAMYLCATSPGIDNEQFFGPGTRLTVL.

Regarding this clonotype: Compared with germline, one end of the junction differs, possibly owing to a read error. The chain combines TRBV25-1 with TRBJ2-7; 8 nucleotides align to TRBD2. The CDR3 covers 15 residues. Germline CDR1 and CDR2: MGHDK and SYGVNS. The CDR3: CASSGPGRVPYKQYF. The CDR3 DNA sequence: TGTGCCAGCAGTGGCCCCGGGAGGGTTCCCTACAAGCAGTACTTC.

This clonotype was seen ten or more times. This CDR3 reads CASSLWDRAYEQYF. The CDR3 DNA is TGCGCCAGCAGCTTGTGGGACCGAGCCTACGAGCAGTACTTC. J is TRBJ2-7 and V is TRBV5-1; D is possibly TRBD1 or TRBD2 (5 bases each). Trimming took 1 base from V and 2 from J, leaving 10 bases between them. The CDR3 has 14 residues. Germline values: CDR1 SGHRS, CDR2 YFSETQ.

Many counts were recorded for this clonotype. V and J are TRBV5-4 and TRBJ2-5; the D is unclear. Germline V gene lookup returns CDR1 SGHNT and CDR2 YYREEE (reference sequence). The CDR3 has 13 amino acids. Trimming cost V 4 bases and J 11 bases, with 18 bases left between them. CDR3 nucleotides: TGTGCCAGCAGCCCGGTTGACATCGGCCCTCAGTACTTC. Translating it yields CASSPVDIGPQYF.

The chain links TRBV20-1 to TRBJ2-3; TRBD2 agrees at 9 bases. CDR3 length: 14 residues. J lost 8 bases, V lost 2 bases, and 8 bases had no gene match. Per germline, CDR1 DFQATT and CDR2 SNEGSKA (reference sequence). In DNA form, the CDR3 reads TGCAGTGCTAGACGGCGGGAGGGTCGGTTTACGCAGTATTTT. This gives the protein CSARRREGRFTQYF.

V gene TRBV18 combines with J gene TRBJ1-5; no firm D call. V was pared by 2 bases and J by 0 bases, with 11 bases between. Per germline, CDR1 KGHSH and CDR2 LQKENI. The CDR3 loop spans 16 amino acids. CDR3 amino acids: CASSPSTVFSNQPQHF. The CDR3 region has the DNA TGTGCCAGCTCACCATCAACAGTTTTTAGCAATCAGCCCCAGCATTTT.

This clonotype occurred many times. The chain has TRBV20-1 and TRBJ2-7; possible D gene TRBD1, 6 bases. Germline V gene lookup returns CDR1 DFQATT and CDR2 SNEGSKA (reference sequence). The CDR3 is made up of 13 amino acids. Trimming removed 5 bases from V and 0 bases from J, with 11 bases in between. CDR3 sequence: CSAATGPSYEQYF. The CDR3 DNA is TGCAGTGCTGCCACAGGGCCCTCCTACGAGCAGTACTTC.

There are a few counts of this clonotype. V usage is TRBV6-4 and J usage is TRBJ2-3; D is tentatively TRBD1 or TRBD2 (5 bases each). V was trimmed by 0 bases and J by 2 bases, leaving 9 bases between them. Germline V gene data show CDR1 as MRHNA and CDR2 as SNTAGT. CDR3 length: 15 residues. CDR3: CASSDSPGPTDTQYF. As DNA, the CDR3 is TGTGCCAGCAGTGACTCGCCGGGGCCCACAGATACGCAGTATTTT.

This clonotype has only a few counts. The chain links TRBV11-2 to TRBJ1-5, with 8 nucleotides matching TRBD1. Germline CDR1 SGHAT, CDR2 FQNNGV. Trimming cost V 0 bases and J 6 bases; bases outside gene matches: 4. The CDR3 sequence is 15 residues long. The CDR3 DNA sequence: TGTGCCAGCAGCTTAGAGGCAGGGGGCAGTCAGCCCCAGCATTTT. It codes for CASSLEAGGSQPQHF.

There are a few counts of this clonotype. The genes are TRBV7-2 and TRBJ1-4; 11 nucleotides agree with TRBD1. With V trimmed by 4 bases and J by 8 bases, 9 bases remained unmatched. The germline CDR1 and CDR2 sequences are SGHTA and FQGNSA. The CDR3 has 16 amino acids. In nucleotides, the CDR3 is TGTGCCAGCAGCTCCCCTCCCGGACAGGGGGCGGAAAAACTGTTTTTT. As protein: CASSSPPGQGAEKLFF.

This clonotype was detected ten times or more. The rearrangement uses TRBV2 and TRBJ2-7; TRBD2 matches at 7 bases. Germline-derived CDR1 and CDR2 are SNHLY and FYNNEI. This CDR3 is 14 amino acids long. V lost 8 bases and J lost 2; bases outside the gene matches: 9. The DNA of the CDR3 is TGTGCCAGCCTCACTAGCGACCACGCCTACGAGCAGTACTTC. Translated: CASLTSDHAYEQYF.

This clonotype was observed a few times. This chain uses TRBV7-9 with TRBJ1-6; D remains unclear. Germline lookup yields CDR1 SEHNR and CDR2 FQNEAQ (reference sequence). This CDR3 has 15 amino acids. V was shortened by 5 bases and J by 8 bases, with 16 bases between the two germline ends. Written as DNA, the CDR3 is TGTGCCAGCAGCGTAGGACTGTCCCACGATTCACCCCTCCACTTT. It encodes CASSVGLSHDSPLHF.

There are many counts of this clonotype. The chain combines TRBV28 with TRBJ2-7, with D perhaps matching TRBD1 or TRBD2 (5 bases each). This CDR3 is built from 14 residues. V was clipped by 6 bases and J by 5 bases, with 17 bases between them. Germline-derived CDR1 and CDR2 are MDHEN and SYDVKM. The CDR3 nucleotides read TGTGCCAGCAGCTCCCCGAGGGGATTAAACGAGCAGTACTTC. Its protein is CASSSPRGLNEQYF.